Given below is one T cell receptor (beta chain) in context. With V trimmed by 0 bases and J by 2 bases, 10 bases remained unmatched. This CDR3 region has 18 residues. CDR1 LNHDA and CDR2 SQIVND come from the germline V gene (reference sequence). This sample is drawn from a study of blood T cell repertoires in COVID-19. Background on the study: Donors in the United States, Italy and Spain gave samples during acute or convalescent COVID-19.

Sequencing was performed with immunoSEQ multiplex PCR; in TCRdb, only in-frame clones are kept and a portion is missing. Among 250,000 or so clones listed, around 84% were seen once. The TCR was taken from a woman in her 70s with active or convalescent COVID-19. The chain uses TRBV19 and TRBJ2-7, with TRBD2 matching over 10 bases. The specimen was peripheral blood. CDR3 DNA: TGTGCCAGTAGTATAGATGCCCTAGCGGGGGCAATGCCCTACGAGCAGTACTTC. It is translated as CASSIDALAGAMPYEQYF.